Listed below are T cell receptor beta chains from one sample, sequenced in a study of blood T cell dynamics during melanoma immunotherapy. Generated by immunoSEQ multiplex PCR, the TCRdb table keeps only in-frame clones and is missing some. The sample has about 20,000 clones, roughly 86% seen once. The specimen was blood, collected from a patient treated with checkpoint blockade. The origin of the receptors is a human donor with melanoma. Both conserved end residues are part of each CDR3. The D gene is left open where the match is weak. Only some rows state a clone size, as once, few, many or a class for expanded clones.

j_call | v_call | d_call | clone_size | cdr3_nt | cdr3_aa
TRBJ2-7 | TRBV6-5 | TRBD2 | once | TGTGCCAGCAGTTTTCACCAACTAGCGGGAGCGAACGAGCAGTACTTC | CASSFHQLAGANEQYF
TRBJ1-3 | TRBV6-6 | TRBD1 | NA | TGTGCCAGCACCTACGACAGGGGCCGAAACACCATATATTTT | CASTYDRGRNTIYF
TRBJ1-1 | TRBV5-1 | NA | NA | TGCGCCAGCAGCGGGGTGGGGGCCGCCGACACTGAAGCTTTCTTT | CASSGVGAADTEAFF
TRBJ1-3 | TRBV7-9 | TRBD1 | NA | TGTGCCAGCAGCTCACAAGGACAGGGATCAGGAAACACCATATATTTT | CASSSQGQGSGNTIYF
TRBJ1-1 | TRBV30 | NA | NA | TGTGCCTGGAGTCAGGGTGGCACTGAAGCTTTCTTT | CAWSQGGTEAFF
TRBJ2-5 | TRBV25-1 | NA | once | TGTGCCAGCAGCCCCGTATCCGCTGGGGTGGGGGAGACCCAGTACTTC | CASSPVSAGVGETQYF
TRBJ1-2 | TRBV2 | NA | NA | TGTGCCAGCAGCCCGACAGGCCTGGGTGGCTACACCTTC | CASSPTGLGGYTF
TRBJ2-7 | TRBV19 | NA | few | TGTGCCAGTAGTATCGGGACGGTCGGCTACGAGCAGTACTTC | CASSIGTVGYEQYF
TRBJ1-1 | TRBV7-9 | NA | NA | TGTGCCAGCAGCTTGTTCACTGAAGCTTTCTTT | CASSLFTEAFF
TRBJ1-1 | TRBV5-1 | NA | NA | TGCGCCAGCAGCTTGTCGACGGCGAACACTGAAGCTTTCTTT | CASSLSTANTEAFF
TRBJ1-6 | TRBV28 | NA | NA | TGTGCCAGCAGTTCCGACGGGTCCAACTCACCCCTCCACTTT | CASSSDGSNSPLHF
TRBJ1-2 | TRBV18 | TRBD1 | once | TGTGCCAGCTCAAGAGACAGGGCGGCTGGCTACACCTTC | CASSRDRAAGYTF
TRBJ2-6 | TRBV4-1 | TRBD1 | NA | TGCGCCAGCAGCCCTAGGGGGACGGGACAGGGTGGTTCTGGGGCCAACGTCCTGACTTTC | CASSPRGTGQGGSGANVLTF
TRBJ2-5 | TRBV7-2 | TRBD2 | NA | TGTGCCAGCAGCAAAAGCACGCGGGGGTGGGAGACCCAGTACTTC | CASSKSTRGWETQYF
TRBJ2-5 | TRBV7-8 | NA | NA | TGTGCCAGCAGCTTAGAACCGCGTGAGGAGACCCAGTACTTC | CASSLEPREETQYF
TRBJ2-1 | TRBV30 | NA | NA | TGTGCCTGGAGTCGGAGGCTAGCTTCCAATGAGCAGTTCTTC | CAWSRRLASNEQFF
TRBJ1-2 | TRBV7-9 | NA | NA | TGTGCCAGCAGCTTAGCAGGGGGGTATGGCTACACCTTC | CASSLAGGYGYTF
TRBJ2-7 | TRBV28 | TRBD1 | NA | TGTGCCAGCAGGCCCGGGACAGGGAAGTTAGCCGAGCAGTACTTC | CASRPGTGKLAEQYF
TRBJ1-1 | TRBV27 | NA | NA | TGTGCCAGCAGTTATGGGGGGCTAACTGAAGCTTTCTTT | CASSYGGLTEAFF
TRBJ2-7 | TRBV5-1 | NA | NA | TGCGCCAGCAGCTTGGCCGGAGGTTTCTCCTACGAGCAGTACTTC | CASSLAGGFSYEQYF
TRBJ2-7 | TRBV11-2 | TRBD1 | NA | TGTGCCAGCAGCTTATCGGGACAGGGGTATGGCTACGAGCAGTACTTC | CASSLSGQGYGYEQYF
TRBJ2-2 | TRBV11-3 | NA | NA | TGTGCCAGCAGCGGCCGGTGGACCGGGGAGCTGTTTTTT | CASSGRWTGELFF
TRBJ1-5 | TRBV28 | NA | NA | TGTGCCAGCAGATTCGACAGGACTACTCAGCCCCAGCATTTT | CASRFDRTTQPQHF
TRBJ2-4 | TRBV9 | TRBD1 | NA | TGTGCCAGCAGCGTAAGTCACAGGGGGAAATTAGACAAAAACATTCAGTACTTC | CASSVSHRGKLDKNIQYF
TRBJ1-3 | TRBV28 | TRBD1 | few | TGTGCCAGCAGTTTAGGGGACAGAGTCTCTGGAAACACCATATATTTT | CASSLGDRVSGNTIYF
TRBJ2-7 | TRBV5-1 | NA | NA | TGCGCCAGCAGCCCCAGGGACAATTACGAGCAGTACTTC | CASSPRDNYEQYF
TRBJ2-5 | TRBV15 | NA | NA | TGTGCCACCAGCAGAGACGGACGGGCCCAAGAGACCCAGTACTTC | CATSRDGRAQETQYF
TRBJ1-1 | TRBV7-2 | NA | once | TGTGCCAGCAGCCCCTTCAGGGGCCGGGCTGAAGCTTTCTTT | CASSPFRGRAEAFF
TRBJ1-6 | TRBV18 | NA | NA | TGTGCCAGCTCGACCTCGGCTTCCTATAATTCACCCCTCCACTTT | CASSTSASYNSPLHF
TRBJ2-1 | TRBV18 | TRBD2 | NA | TGTGCCAGCTCACCATCCGGGACTAGCGGGAGGTCCTCCTACAATGAGCAGTTCTTC | CASSPSGTSGRSSYNEQFF
TRBJ1-3 | TRBV9 | NA | NA | TGTGCCAGCAGCGTCTTGGGGGTCCACTCTGGAAACACCATATATTTT | CASSVLGVHSGNTIYF
TRBJ1-1 | TRBV6-5 | NA | NA | TGTGCCAGCAGTTACTCCTACAAGGGGGACACTGAAGCTTTCTTT | CASSYSYKGDTEAFF
TRBJ1-1 | TRBV19 | NA | once | TGTGCCAGTAGTATATCACCTCTCCAGAACACTGAAGCTTTCTTT | CASSISPLQNTEAFF
TRBJ2-7 | TRBV27 | NA | NA | TGTGCCAGCAGTTTATTTGTGGGCTACGAGCAGTACTTC | CASSLFVGYEQYF
TRBJ1-6 | TRBV27 | NA | NA | TGTGCCAGCCAAACACGGAGCTATAATTCACCCCTCCACTTT | CASQTRSYNSPLHF
TRBJ2-7 | TRBV11-2 | NA | NA | TGTGCCAGCAGCTTTCATACCGTGTACGAGCAGTACTTC | CASSFHTVYEQYF
TRBJ1-4 | TRBV5-6 | NA | NA | TGTGCCAGCAGCTTGGAGGCCGGTTTAGGTGAAAAACTGTTTTTT | CASSLEAGLGEKLFF
TRBJ1-1 | TRBV14 | TRBD1 | once | TGTGCCAGCGGGAGGGGGCGGACTGAAGCTTTCTTT | CASGRGRTEAFF
TRBJ1-3 | TRBV18 | NA | once | TGTGCCAGCTCACCGGGACGTCACTCTGGAAACACCATATATTTT | CASSPGRHSGNTIYF
TRBJ1-4 | TRBV2 | NA | NA | TGTGCCAGCAGCTTAGCTAATGAAAAACTGTTTTTT | CASSLANEKLFF
TRBJ2-6 | TRBV5-1 | NA | NA | TGCGCCAGCAGCCCCGGCCACTCTGGGGCCAACGTCCTGACTTTC | CASSPGHSGANVLTF
TRBJ2-5 | TRBV19 | TRBD2 | NA | TGTGCCAGTAGTATTAGATTGGCGGGAGCCCAAGAGACCCAGTACTTC | CASSIRLAGAQETQYF
TRBJ2-7 | TRBV11-3 | NA | NA | TGTGCCAGCAGCCCCGGGGACGGATTAAGCTCCTACGAGCAGTACTTC | CASSPGDGLSSYEQYF
TRBJ1-4 | TRBV6-5 | TRBD1 | NA | TGTGCCAGCAGCTGGGACAGGGTTAATGAAAAACTGTTTTTT | CASSWDRVNEKLFF
TRBJ2-7 | TRBV14 | TRBD1 | NA | TGTGCCAGCAGCCAAGCCACGGGACAGACCTTCAAGCAGTACTTC | CASSQATGQTFKQYF
TRBJ2-7 | TRBV28 | TRBD1 | NA | TGTGCCAGCAGTGCAACCGGGACAGGGGCTCGCTACGAGCAGTACTTC | CASSATGTGARYEQYF
TRBJ2-7 | TRBV6-5 | NA | NA | TGTGCCAGCACTCGGGACACCGCCTACGAGCAGTACTTC | CASTRDTAYEQYF
TRBJ2-3 | TRBV30 | NA | NA | TGTGCCTGGGGGCTCTACACAGATACGCAGTATTTT | CAWGLYTDTQYF
TRBJ1-2 | TRBV28 | NA | few | TGTGCCAGCAGTGGAAGGACAGTCGACACCTTC | CASSGRTVDTF
TRBJ2-3 | TRBV19 | TRBD2 | NA | TGTGCCAGTAGTCCGTTGCTCCCACTAGCGACAGATACGCAGTATTTT | CASSPLLPLATDTQYF
TRBJ1-2 | TRBV2 | NA | NA | TGTGCCAGCACCATGGACAAATATGGCTACACCTTC | CASTMDKYGYTF